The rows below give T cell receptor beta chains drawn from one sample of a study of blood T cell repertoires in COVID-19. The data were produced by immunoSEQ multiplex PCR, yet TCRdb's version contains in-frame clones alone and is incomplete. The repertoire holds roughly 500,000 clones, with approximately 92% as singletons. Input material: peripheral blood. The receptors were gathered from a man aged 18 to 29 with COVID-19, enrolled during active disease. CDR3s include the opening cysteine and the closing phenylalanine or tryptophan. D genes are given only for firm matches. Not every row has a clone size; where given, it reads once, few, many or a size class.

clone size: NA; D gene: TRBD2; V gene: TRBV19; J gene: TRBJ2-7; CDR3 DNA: TGTGCCAGTAGTAGGGCACTAGCGGGGGCCTCCTACGAGCAGTACTTC; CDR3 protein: CASSRALAGASYEQYF
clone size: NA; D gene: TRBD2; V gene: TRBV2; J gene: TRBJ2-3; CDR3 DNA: TGTGCCAGCAGTACTAGCGGACTTAGCACAGATACGCAGTATTTT; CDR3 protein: CASSTSGLSTDTQYF
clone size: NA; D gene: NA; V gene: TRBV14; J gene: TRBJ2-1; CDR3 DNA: TGTGCCAGCAGTCCTTCTACAGGGCGCGCTGAGCAGTTCTTC; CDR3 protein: CASSPSTGRAEQFF
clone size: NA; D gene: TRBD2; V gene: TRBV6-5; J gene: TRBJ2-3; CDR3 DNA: TGTGCCAGCAGCCCCGGACTAGCGTCAGATACGCAGTATTTT; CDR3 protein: CASSPGLASDTQYF
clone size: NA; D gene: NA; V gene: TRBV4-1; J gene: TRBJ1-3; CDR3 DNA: TGCGCCAGCAGCCAAGCTACCAGGACTGGAAACACCATATATTTT; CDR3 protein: CASSQATRTGNTIYF
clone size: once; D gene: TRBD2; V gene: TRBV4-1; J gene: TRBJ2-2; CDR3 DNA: TGCGCCAGCAGCCAGACTCGCGGGGGGGGTTTGGGCACCGGGGAGCTGTTTTTT; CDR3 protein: CASSQTRGGGLGTGELFF
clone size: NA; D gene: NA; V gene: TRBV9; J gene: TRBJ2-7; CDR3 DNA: TGTGCCAGCAGCCCCCACAAACAGACCCCCTTCGAGCAGTACTTC; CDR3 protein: CASSPHKQTPFEQYF
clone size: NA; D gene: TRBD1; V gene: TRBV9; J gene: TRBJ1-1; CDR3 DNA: TGTGCCAGCAGCCCTCAGGGGGGGAACACTGAAGCTTTCTTT; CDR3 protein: CASSPQGGNTEAFF
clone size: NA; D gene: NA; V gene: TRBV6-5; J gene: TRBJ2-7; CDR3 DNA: TGTGCCAGCAGTTACGCCCTAGCCTCGTCCTACGAGCAGTACTTC; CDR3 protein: CASSYALASSYEQYF
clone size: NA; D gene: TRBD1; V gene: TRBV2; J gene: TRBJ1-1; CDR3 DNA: TGTGCCAGCAGAGACAGGGGGGCAAACACTGAAGCTTTCTTT; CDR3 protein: CASRDRGANTEAFF
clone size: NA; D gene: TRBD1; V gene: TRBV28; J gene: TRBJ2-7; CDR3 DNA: TGTGCCAGCAGTGACAGGGTCTTCTACGAGCAGTACTTC; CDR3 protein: CASSDRVFYEQYF
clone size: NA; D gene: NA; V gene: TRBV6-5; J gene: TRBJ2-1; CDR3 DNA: TGTGCCACACAAGGGGGACTAACGTCCTACAATGAGCAGTTCTTC; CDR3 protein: CATQGGLTSYNEQFF
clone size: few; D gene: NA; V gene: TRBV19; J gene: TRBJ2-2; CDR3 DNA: TGTGCCAGTACTTTGGCAGGGGTAGACACCGGGGAGCTGTTTTTT; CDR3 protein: CASTLAGVDTGELFF
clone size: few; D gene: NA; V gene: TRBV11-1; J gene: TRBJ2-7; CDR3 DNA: TGTGCCAGCAGCTTTGTCGGGAGCTCCTACGAGCAGTACTTC; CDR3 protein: CASSFVGSSYEQYF
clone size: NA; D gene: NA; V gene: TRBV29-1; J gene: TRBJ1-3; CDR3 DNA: TGCAGCGTCGCGGGACGGCTCTCTGGAAACACCATATATTTT; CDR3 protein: CSVAGRLSGNTIYF
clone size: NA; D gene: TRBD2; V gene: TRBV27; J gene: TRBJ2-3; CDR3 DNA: TGTGCCAGCATAGGGCTAGCGGGGACCACTAGCACAGATACGCAGTATTTT; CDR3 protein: CASIGLAGTTSTDTQYF
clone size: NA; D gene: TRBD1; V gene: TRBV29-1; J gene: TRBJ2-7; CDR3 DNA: TGCAGCCCTGGGGTCTGTTTGTCGGGACAGACTTTATACTCCTACGAGCAGTACTTC; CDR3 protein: CSPGVCLSGQTLYSYEQYF
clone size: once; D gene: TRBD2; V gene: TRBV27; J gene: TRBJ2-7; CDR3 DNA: TGTGCCAGCAGACCGGGACTAGCGGAGTCCTACGAGCAGTACTTC; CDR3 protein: CASRPGLAESYEQYF
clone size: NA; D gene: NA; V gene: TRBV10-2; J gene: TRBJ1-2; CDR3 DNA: TGCGCCAGCAGTGTGGCGGCCTCATACTACACCTTC; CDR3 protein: CASSVAASYYTF
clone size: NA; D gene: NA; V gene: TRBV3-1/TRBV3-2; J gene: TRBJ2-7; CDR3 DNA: TGTGCCAGCAGCCGAGGGAACGAGCAGTACTTC; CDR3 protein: CASSRGNEQYF
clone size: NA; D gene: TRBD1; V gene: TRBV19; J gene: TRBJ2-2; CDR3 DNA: TGTGCCAGTATCAAGGACAGGGCACTGTTTTTT; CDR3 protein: CASIKDRALFF
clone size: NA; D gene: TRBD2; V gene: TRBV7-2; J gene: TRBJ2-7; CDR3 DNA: TGTGCCAGCAGCAACACCGGGACTAGCGGGTTCTCCTACGAGCAGTACTTC; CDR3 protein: CASSNTGTSGFSYEQYF
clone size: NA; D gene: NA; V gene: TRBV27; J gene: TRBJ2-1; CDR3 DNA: TGTGCCAGCAGTCCCCGGGAGGGGGCCTGGATGGAGCAGTTCTTC; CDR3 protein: CASSPREGAWMEQFF